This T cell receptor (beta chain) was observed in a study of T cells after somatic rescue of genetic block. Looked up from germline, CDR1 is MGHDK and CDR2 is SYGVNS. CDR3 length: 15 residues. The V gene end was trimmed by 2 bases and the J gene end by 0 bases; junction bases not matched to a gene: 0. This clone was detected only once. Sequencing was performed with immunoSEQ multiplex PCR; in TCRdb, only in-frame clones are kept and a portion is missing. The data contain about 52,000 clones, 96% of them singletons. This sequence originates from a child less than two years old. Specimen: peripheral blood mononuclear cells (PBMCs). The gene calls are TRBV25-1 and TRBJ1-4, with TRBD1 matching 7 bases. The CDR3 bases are TGTGCCAGCAGTGAACAGGGGGCAACTAATGAAAAACTGTTTTTT. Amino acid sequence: CASSEQGATNEKLFF.